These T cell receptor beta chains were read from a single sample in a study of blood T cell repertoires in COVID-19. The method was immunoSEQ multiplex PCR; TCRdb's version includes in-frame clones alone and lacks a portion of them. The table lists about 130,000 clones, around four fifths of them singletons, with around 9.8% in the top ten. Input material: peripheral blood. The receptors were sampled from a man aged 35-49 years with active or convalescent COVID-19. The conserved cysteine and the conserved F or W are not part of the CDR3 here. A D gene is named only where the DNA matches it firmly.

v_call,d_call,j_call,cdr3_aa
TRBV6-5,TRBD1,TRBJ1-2,ATGGNYGYT
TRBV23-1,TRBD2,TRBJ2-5,ASSQSRGITETQY
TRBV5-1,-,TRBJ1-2,ASSWTDNKNYGYT
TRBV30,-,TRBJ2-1,AWSGGSNEQF
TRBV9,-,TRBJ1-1,ASSVAGAGTFGAF
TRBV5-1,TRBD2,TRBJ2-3,ASSSLSGGSTDTQY
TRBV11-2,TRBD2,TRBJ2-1,ASSLLAGGIINEQF
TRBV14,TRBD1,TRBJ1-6,ASSQGSVSRQGPYNSPLH
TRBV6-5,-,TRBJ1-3,ASSATGGGNTIY
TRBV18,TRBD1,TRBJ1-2,ASSPSEGANYGYT
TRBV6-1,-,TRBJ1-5,ASSEGGNQPQH
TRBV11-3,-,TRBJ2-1,ASSVRSGSLEQF
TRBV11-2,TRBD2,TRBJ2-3,ASSLDRSGGRTDTQY
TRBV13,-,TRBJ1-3,ASSDLQELGRNTIY
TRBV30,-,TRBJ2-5,AWRQPGLQETQY
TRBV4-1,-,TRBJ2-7,ASSQVNGGNEQY
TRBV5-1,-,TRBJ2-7,ASSPGGTGHYEQY
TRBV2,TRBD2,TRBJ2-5,ASRGTSGGVQETQY
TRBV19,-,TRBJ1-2,ASRPSGTSNYGYT
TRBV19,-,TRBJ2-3,ASSISAAGGLSDTQY
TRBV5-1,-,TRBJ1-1,ASSFTGNTEAF
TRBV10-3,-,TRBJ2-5,AIWELGETQY
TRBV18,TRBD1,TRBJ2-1,ASSPPGGQTYPHEQF
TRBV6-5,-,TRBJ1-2,ASSYSPGQGNYGYT
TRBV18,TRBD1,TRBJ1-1,ASSPNRGDTEAF
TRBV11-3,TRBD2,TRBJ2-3,ASSSGGSTDTQY
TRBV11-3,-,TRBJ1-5,ASSLDTVDSSSNQPQH
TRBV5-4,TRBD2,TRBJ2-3,ASSFLAGITDTQY
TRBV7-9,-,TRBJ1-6,ASSLEGGNSPLH
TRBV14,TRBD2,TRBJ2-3,ASSQGVAGATDTQY
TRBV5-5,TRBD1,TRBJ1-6,ASTIRGQGNSPLH
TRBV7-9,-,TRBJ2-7,ASSLYSSYEQY
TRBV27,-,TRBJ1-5,ASSLKGISNQPQH
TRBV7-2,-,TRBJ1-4,ASSPGSNEKLF
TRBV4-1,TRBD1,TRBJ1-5,ASSQEWTGRNQPQH
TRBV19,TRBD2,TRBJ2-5,ASSIRTSGLGETQY
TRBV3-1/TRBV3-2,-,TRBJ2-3,ASSHRGDTQY
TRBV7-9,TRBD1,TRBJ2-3,ASAGQGPSDTQY
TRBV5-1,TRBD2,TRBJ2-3,ASSLGSSGGTTDTQY
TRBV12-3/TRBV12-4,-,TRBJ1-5,ASSLRSRAQH
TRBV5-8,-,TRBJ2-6,ASSPRAGPLGANVLT
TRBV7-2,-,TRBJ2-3,ASSPYLDTQY
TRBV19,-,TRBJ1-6,ASSIGRGTILGNSPLH
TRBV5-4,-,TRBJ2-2,ASSPRGGADTGELF